Listed below are T cell receptor beta chains from one sample, sequenced in a study of CD4 T cell repertoires in COVID-19. The table came from immunoSEQ multiplex PCR; TCRdb's copy has only in-frame clones and leaves some out. The sample holds 70,000 to 95,000 clones, 83% seen once. The starting material was CD4+ T cells from peripheral blood, obtained after recovery from COVID-19. These receptors were collected from a human donor who had COVID-19. Each CDR3 is given with its conserved first and last residue. The order of the fields is CDR3 length, D gene, V gene, J gene, clone size, CDR3 protein, CDR3 DNA. D genes are given only for firm matches. The listing skips clone size in some rows; elsewhere it reads once, few, many or a size class.

cdr3_length: 15
d_call: TRBD1
v_call: TRBV5-1
j_call: TRBJ1-1
clone_size: .
cdr3_aa: CASSSTGMKNTEAFF
cdr3_nt: TGCGCCAGCAGCTCGACAGGGATGAAGAACACTGAAGCTTTCTTT

cdr3_length: 14
d_call: .
v_call: TRBV19
j_call: TRBJ1-2
clone_size: .
cdr3_aa: CASNPQGRDGGYTF
cdr3_nt: TGTGCCAGTAACCCCCAGGGGAGGGATGGGGGCTACACCTTC

cdr3_length: 13
d_call: .
v_call: TRBV9
j_call: TRBJ1-1
clone_size: .
cdr3_aa: CASSAQTNTEAFF
cdr3_nt: TGTGCCAGCAGCGCTCAGACGAACACTGAAGCTTTCTTT

cdr3_length: 14
d_call: TRBD1
v_call: TRBV18
j_call: TRBJ1-2
clone_size: .
cdr3_aa: CASSPTGRDYGYTF
cdr3_nt: TGTGCCAGCTCACCGACAGGGAGGGACTATGGCTACACCTTC

cdr3_length: 13
d_call: .
v_call: TRBV14
j_call: TRBJ1-1
clone_size: .
cdr3_aa: CASSHTVGTEAFF
cdr3_nt: TGTGCCAGCAGCCACACAGTGGGCACTGAAGCTTTCTTT

cdr3_length: 17
d_call: .
v_call: TRBV6-1
j_call: TRBJ1-3
clone_size: .
cdr3_aa: CASSETGGTSSGNTIYF
cdr3_nt: TGTGCCAGCAGTGAAACTGGAGGGACGAGCTCTGGAAACACCATATATTTT

cdr3_length: 13
d_call: .
v_call: TRBV5-6
j_call: TRBJ1-6
clone_size: .
cdr3_aa: CASSESGFSPLHF
cdr3_nt: TGTGCCAGCAGCGAATCAGGGTTTTCACCCCTCCACTTT

cdr3_length: 16
d_call: .
v_call: TRBV5-4
j_call: TRBJ1-1
clone_size: .
cdr3_aa: CASSLDAGITNTEAFF
cdr3_nt: TGTGCCAGCAGCTTGGATGCAGGGATAACGAACACTGAAGCTTTCTTT

cdr3_length: 14
d_call: .
v_call: TRBV10-3
j_call: TRBJ1-4
clone_size: .
cdr3_aa: CAISAGETNEKLFF
cdr3_nt: TGTGCCATCAGTGCGGGTGAGACTAATGAAAAACTGTTTTTT

cdr3_length: 14
d_call: TRBD1
v_call: TRBV27
j_call: TRBJ2-5
clone_size: .
cdr3_aa: CASSPWTGEETQYF
cdr3_nt: TGTGCCAGCAGTCCCTGGACAGGGGAGGAGACCCAGTACTTC

cdr3_length: 12
d_call: .
v_call: TRBV12-3/TRBV12-4
j_call: TRBJ2-7
clone_size: once
cdr3_aa: CASRRGSYEQYF
cdr3_nt: TGTGCCAGCAGAAGGGGTTCCTACGAGCAGTACTTC

cdr3_length: 14
d_call: .
v_call: TRBV11-2
j_call: TRBJ2-7
clone_size: .
cdr3_aa: CASSLDGTYYEQYF
cdr3_nt: TGTGCCAGCAGCTTAGATGGGACGTACTACGAGCAGTACTTC

cdr3_length: 12
d_call: .
v_call: TRBV30
j_call: TRBJ2-7
clone_size: .
cdr3_aa: CAWSVQGYEQYF
cdr3_nt: TGTGCCTGGAGTGTACAAGGGTACGAGCAGTACTTC

cdr3_length: 14
d_call: .
v_call: TRBV2
j_call: TRBJ2-7
clone_size: .
cdr3_aa: CASRDSHFYYEQYF
cdr3_nt: TGTGCCAGCCGCGACAGCCATTTTTACTACGAGCAGTACTTC

cdr3_length: 13
d_call: .
v_call: TRBV24-1
j_call: TRBJ2-7
clone_size: .
cdr3_aa: CATSDFKAHEQYF
cdr3_nt: TGTGCCACCAGTGATTTTAAAGCGCACGAGCAGTACTTC

cdr3_length: 14
d_call: TRBD1
v_call: TRBV7-2
j_call: TRBJ2-7
clone_size: .
cdr3_aa: CASSLVGTDYEQYF
cdr3_nt: TGTGCCAGCAGCTTGGTTGGGACAGACTACGAGCAGTACTTC

cdr3_length: 14
d_call: .
v_call: TRBV7-9
j_call: TRBJ2-3
clone_size: .
cdr3_aa: CASSLGAYTDTQYF
cdr3_nt: TGTGCCAGCAGCTTGGGCGCCTACACAGATACGCAGTATTTT

cdr3_length: 13
d_call: TRBD2
v_call: TRBV6-5
j_call: TRBJ2-1
clone_size: .
cdr3_aa: CASRTGLADEQFF
cdr3_nt: TGTGCCAGCAGGACCGGACTAGCGGATGAGCAGTTCTTC

cdr3_length: 14
d_call: .
v_call: TRBV5-4
j_call: TRBJ1-2
clone_size: .
cdr3_aa: CASSLVGDLYGYTF
cdr3_nt: TGTGCCAGCAGCTTGGTCGGCGACCTCTATGGCTACACCTTC

cdr3_length: 15
d_call: TRBD2
v_call: TRBV7-2
j_call: TRBJ2-1
clone_size: .
cdr3_aa: CASRKSGGAPNEQFF
cdr3_nt: TGTGCCAGCCGAAAGAGCGGGGGGGCCCCCAATGAGCAGTTCTTC

cdr3_length: 12
d_call: .
v_call: TRBV5-6
j_call: TRBJ1-4
clone_size: .
cdr3_aa: CASSISHEKLFF
cdr3_nt: TGTGCCAGCAGCATAAGTCATGAAAAACTGTTTTTT

cdr3_length: 11
d_call: TRBD1
v_call: TRBV2
j_call: TRBJ1-2
clone_size: .
cdr3_aa: CADDRGYGYTF
cdr3_nt: TGTGCCGACGACAGGGGGTATGGCTACACCTTC

cdr3_length: 16
d_call: .
v_call: TRBV23-1
j_call: TRBJ2-3
clone_size: .
cdr3_aa: CASSQAPGEKADTQYF
cdr3_nt: TGCGCCAGCAGTCAAGCTCCGGGGGAGAAAGCGGATACGCAGTATTTT

cdr3_length: 14
d_call: TRBD1
v_call: TRBV7-2
j_call: TRBJ1-1
clone_size: .
cdr3_aa: CASSLGTANTEAFF
cdr3_nt: TGTGCCAGCAGCCTAGGGACAGCGAACACTGAAGCTTTCTTT

cdr3_length: 15
d_call: .
v_call: TRBV19
j_call: TRBJ2-2
clone_size: .
cdr3_aa: CASSIGGIWTGELFF
cdr3_nt: TGTGCCAGTAGTATTGGAGGGATTTGGACCGGGGAGCTGTTTTTT

cdr3_length: 11
d_call: .
v_call: TRBV20-1
j_call: TRBJ1-1
clone_size: .
cdr3_aa: CSARVTPEAFF
cdr3_nt: TGCAGTGCTAGAGTCACACCTGAAGCTTTCTTT

cdr3_length: 13
d_call: .
v_call: TRBV14
j_call: TRBJ1-2
clone_size: .
cdr3_aa: CASSQRSGQGYTF
cdr3_nt: TGTGCCAGCAGCCAGCGTTCGGGGCAGGGCTACACCTTC

cdr3_length: 17
d_call: TRBD1
v_call: TRBV19
j_call: TRBJ1-1
clone_size: once
cdr3_aa: CASRPRDRGRRDTEAFF
cdr3_nt: TGTGCCAGTAGGCCTCGGGACAGGGGGCGTAGGGACACTGAAGCTTTCTTT

cdr3_length: 14
d_call: .
v_call: TRBV6-5
j_call: TRBJ1-2
clone_size: .
cdr3_aa: CASSSGPGTHGYTF
cdr3_nt: TGTGCCAGCAGTTCCGGACCAGGGACCCATGGCTACACCTTC

cdr3_length: 11
d_call: .
v_call: TRBV11-2
j_call: TRBJ2-5
clone_size: .
cdr3_aa: CASSSGETQYF
cdr3_nt: TGTGCCAGCAGCTCGGGGGAGACCCAGTACTTC

cdr3_length: 13
d_call: .
v_call: TRBV5-1
j_call: TRBJ1-1
clone_size: .
cdr3_aa: CASSYSGNTEAFF
cdr3_nt: TGCGCCAGCAGCTACTCCGGGAACACTGAAGCTTTCTTT

cdr3_length: 16
d_call: .
v_call: TRBV11-1
j_call: TRBJ2-7
clone_size: .
cdr3_aa: CASSLTVAGKRDEQYF
cdr3_nt: TGTGCCAGCAGCTTAACCGTGGCAGGGAAGAGAGACGAGCAGTACTTC

cdr3_length: 15
d_call: .
v_call: TRBV18
j_call: TRBJ2-1
clone_size: .
cdr3_aa: CASSSNLEVFNEQFF
cdr3_nt: TGTGCCAGCTCATCGAATCTCGAGGTCTTCAATGAGCAGTTCTTC

cdr3_length: 13
d_call: .
v_call: TRBV30
j_call: TRBJ1-1
clone_size: .
cdr3_aa: CAWSVHSLGGAFF
cdr3_nt: TGTGCCTGGAGTGTCCACTCCCTAGGCGGAGCTTTCTTT

cdr3_length: 15
d_call: .
v_call: TRBV7-2
j_call: TRBJ1-3
clone_size: .
cdr3_aa: CASGETGTSGNTIYF
cdr3_nt: TGTGCCAGCGGAGAAACCGGGACCTCTGGAAACACCATATATTTT

cdr3_length: 16
d_call: TRBD1
v_call: TRBV28
j_call: TRBJ2-6
clone_size: .
cdr3_aa: CASSLLTGAGANVLTF
cdr3_nt: TGTGCCAGCAGTTTACTGACAGGGGCTGGGGCCAACGTCCTGACTTTC

cdr3_length: 15
d_call: TRBD1
v_call: TRBV27
j_call: TRBJ2-1
clone_size: .
cdr3_aa: CASAPDRGPYNEQFF
cdr3_nt: TGTGCCAGCGCACCCGACAGGGGGCCCTACAATGAGCAGTTCTTC

cdr3_length: 14
d_call: .
v_call: TRBV6-5
j_call: TRBJ1-1
clone_size: .
cdr3_aa: CASSKTALNTEAFF
cdr3_nt: TGTGCCAGCAGTAAGACAGCTTTGAACACTGAAGCTTTCTTT

cdr3_length: 16
d_call: .
v_call: TRBV10-3
j_call: TRBJ2-6
clone_size: .
cdr3_aa: CAITGDQAPGANVLTF
cdr3_nt: TGTGCCATCACCGGGGATCAAGCCCCTGGGGCCAACGTCCTGACTTTC

cdr3_length: 14
d_call: TRBD1
v_call: TRBV5-4
j_call: TRBJ2-2
clone_size: few
cdr3_aa: CASSSGQGTGELFF
cdr3_nt: TGTGCCAGCAGCTCCGGACAGGGGACCGGGGAGCTGTTTTTT

cdr3_length: 17
d_call: TRBD1
v_call: TRBV28
j_call: TRBJ2-1
clone_size: .
cdr3_aa: CASSFFGQGASRNEQFF
cdr3_nt: TGTGCCAGCAGTTTTTTCGGACAGGGGGCCAGCCGAAATGAGCAGTTCTTC

cdr3_length: 17
d_call: TRBD1
v_call: TRBV19
j_call: TRBJ1-2
clone_size: .
cdr3_aa: CASSMRGRGHSDYGYTF
cdr3_nt: TGTGCCAGTAGTATGAGGGGCAGGGGGCACAGTGACTATGGCTACACCTTC

cdr3_length: 15
d_call: TRBD2
v_call: TRBV5-4
j_call: TRBJ2-1
clone_size: .
cdr3_aa: CASSGGLAVNNEQFF
cdr3_nt: TGTGCCAGCAGCGGGGGACTAGCAGTTAACAATGAGCAGTTCTTC

cdr3_length: 16
d_call: .
v_call: TRBV19
j_call: TRBJ2-2
clone_size: .
cdr3_aa: CASSMVGGRDTGELFF
cdr3_nt: TGTGCCAGTAGTATGGTCGGGGGTAGGGACACCGGGGAGCTGTTTTTT

cdr3_length: 14
d_call: .
v_call: TRBV28
j_call: TRBJ2-3
clone_size: .
cdr3_aa: CASSPNRLTDTQYF
cdr3_nt: TGTGCCAGCTCTCCAAACAGACTCACAGATACGCAGTATTTT

cdr3_length: 16
d_call: TRBD2
v_call: TRBV4-1
j_call: TRBJ2-7
clone_size: .
cdr3_aa: CASSRSLAGAGYEQYF
cdr3_nt: TGCGCCAGCAGTCGTTCACTAGCGGGAGCGGGGTACGAGCAGTACTTC

cdr3_length: 15
d_call: .
v_call: TRBV23-1
j_call: TRBJ2-7
clone_size: once
cdr3_aa: CASSPLTTSPYEQYF
cdr3_nt: TGCGCCAGCAGTCCATTGACGACTAGTCCCTACGAGCAGTACTTC

cdr3_length: 12
d_call: .
v_call: TRBV19
j_call: TRBJ1-2
clone_size: .
cdr3_aa: CASGGINYGYTF
cdr3_nt: TGTGCCAGTGGCGGGATAAACTATGGCTACACCTTC

cdr3_length: 13
d_call: TRBD1
v_call: TRBV6-5
j_call: TRBJ1-5
clone_size: .
cdr3_aa: CASRQGYNQPQHF
cdr3_nt: TGTGCCAGCAGACAGGGGTACAATCAGCCCCAGCATTTT

cdr3_length: 15
d_call: .
v_call: TRBV6-5
j_call: TRBJ1-6
clone_size: .
cdr3_aa: CASSYSSGVYSPLHF
cdr3_nt: TGTGCCAGCAGTTACTCATCCGGGGTGTACTCACCCCTCCACTTT

cdr3_length: 13
d_call: .
v_call: TRBV29-1
j_call: TRBJ2-1
clone_size: once
cdr3_aa: CSVEALGYNEQFF
cdr3_nt: TGCAGCGTTGAAGCCCTTGGGTACAATGAGCAGTTCTTC

cdr3_length: 15
d_call: TRBD2
v_call: TRBV18
j_call: TRBJ2-3
clone_size: few
cdr3_aa: CASSPRAGDTDTQYF
cdr3_nt: TGTGCCAGCTCACCACGAGCGGGGGACACAGATACGCAGTATTTT

cdr3_length: 14
d_call: .
v_call: TRBV19
j_call: TRBJ1-1
clone_size: .
cdr3_aa: CASSIAQGNTEAFF
cdr3_nt: TGTGCCAGTAGTATAGCTCAGGGTAACACTGAAGCTTTCTTT

cdr3_length: 11
d_call: TRBD1
v_call: TRBV6-5
j_call: TRBJ2-7
clone_size: .
cdr3_aa: CASKTGDEQYF
cdr3_nt: TGTGCCAGCAAGACAGGGGACGAGCAGTACTTC

cdr3_length: 14
d_call: .
v_call: TRBV24-1
j_call: TRBJ2-2
clone_size: .
cdr3_aa: CATSAISSTGELFF
cdr3_nt: TGTGCCACCAGTGCTATAAGCTCAACCGGGGAGCTGTTTTTT

cdr3_length: 15
d_call: .
v_call: TRBV9
j_call: TRBJ1-2
clone_size: .
cdr3_aa: CASSPVGGVDYGYTF
cdr3_nt: TGTGCCAGCAGCCCGGTGGGAGGGGTAGACTATGGCTACACCTTC

cdr3_length: 14
d_call: .
v_call: TRBV18
j_call: TRBJ2-7
clone_size: .
cdr3_aa: CASSPYTAPYEQYF
cdr3_nt: TGTGCCAGCTCACCCTACACGGCCCCCTACGAGCAGTACTTC

cdr3_length: 17
d_call: TRBD2
v_call: TRBV7-2
j_call: TRBJ2-3
clone_size: .
cdr3_aa: CASSKLAGAARTDTQYF
cdr3_nt: TGTGCCAGCAGCAAACTAGCGGGAGCTGCCCGCACAGATACGCAGTATTTT

cdr3_length: 13
d_call: TRBD1
v_call: TRBV5-4
j_call: TRBJ2-7
clone_size: .
cdr3_aa: CASSLDRGSEQYF
cdr3_nt: TGTGCCAGCAGCTTGGACAGGGGTTCCGAGCAGTACTTC